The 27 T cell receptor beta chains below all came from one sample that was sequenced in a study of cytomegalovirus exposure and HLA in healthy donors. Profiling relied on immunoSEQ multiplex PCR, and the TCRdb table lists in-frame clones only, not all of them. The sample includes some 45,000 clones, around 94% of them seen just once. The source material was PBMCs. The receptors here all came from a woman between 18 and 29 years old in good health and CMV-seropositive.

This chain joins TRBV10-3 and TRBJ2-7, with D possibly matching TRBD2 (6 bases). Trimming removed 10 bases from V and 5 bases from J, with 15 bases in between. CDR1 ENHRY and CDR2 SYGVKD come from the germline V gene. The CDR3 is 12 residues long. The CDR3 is CANRREGDEQYF. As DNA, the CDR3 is TGTGCCAATAGGAGGGAAGGAGACGAGCAGTACTTC.

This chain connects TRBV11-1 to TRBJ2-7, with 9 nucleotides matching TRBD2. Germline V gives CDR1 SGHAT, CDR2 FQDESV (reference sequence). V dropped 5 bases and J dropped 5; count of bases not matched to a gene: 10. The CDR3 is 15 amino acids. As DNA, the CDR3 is TGTGCCAGCAGCACCCGACGGCTAGCGGGAAACGAGCAGTACTTC. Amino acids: CASSTRRLAGNEQYF.

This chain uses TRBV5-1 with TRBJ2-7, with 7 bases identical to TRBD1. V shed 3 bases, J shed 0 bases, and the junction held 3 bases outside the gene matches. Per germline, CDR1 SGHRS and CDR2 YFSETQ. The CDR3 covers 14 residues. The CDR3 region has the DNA TGCGCCAGCAGCTGGGGACAGAGCTCCTACGAGCAGTACTTC. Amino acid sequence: CASSWGQSSYEQYF.

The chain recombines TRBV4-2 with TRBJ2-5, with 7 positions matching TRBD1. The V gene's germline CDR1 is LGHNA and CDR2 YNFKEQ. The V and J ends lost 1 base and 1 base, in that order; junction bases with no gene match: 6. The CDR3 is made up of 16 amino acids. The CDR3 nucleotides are TGTGCCAGCAGCCAAGTTGGACAGGCACTCCAAGAGACCCAGTACTTC. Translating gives CASSQVGQALQETQYF.

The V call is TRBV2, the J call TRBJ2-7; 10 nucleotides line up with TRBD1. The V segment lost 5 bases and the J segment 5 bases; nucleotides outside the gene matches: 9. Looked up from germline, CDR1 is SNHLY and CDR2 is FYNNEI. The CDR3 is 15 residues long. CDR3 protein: CASSQRQGAYDEQYF. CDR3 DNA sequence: TGTGCCAGCAGTCAAAGACAGGGGGCGTACGACGAGCAGTACTTC.

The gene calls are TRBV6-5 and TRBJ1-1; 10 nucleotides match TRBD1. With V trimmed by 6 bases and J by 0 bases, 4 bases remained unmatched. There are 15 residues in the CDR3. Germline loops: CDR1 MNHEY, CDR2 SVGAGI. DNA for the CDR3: TGTGCCAGCAGAAGGGACAGGGGAGTGAACACTGAAGCTTTCTTT. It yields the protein CASRRDRGVNTEAFF.

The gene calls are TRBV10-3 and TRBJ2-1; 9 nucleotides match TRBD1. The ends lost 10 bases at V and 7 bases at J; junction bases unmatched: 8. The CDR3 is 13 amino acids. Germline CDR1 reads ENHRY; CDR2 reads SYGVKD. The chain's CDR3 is CATDPDRGNEQFF. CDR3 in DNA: TGTGCCACCGACCCGGACAGGGGTAATGAGCAGTTCTTC.

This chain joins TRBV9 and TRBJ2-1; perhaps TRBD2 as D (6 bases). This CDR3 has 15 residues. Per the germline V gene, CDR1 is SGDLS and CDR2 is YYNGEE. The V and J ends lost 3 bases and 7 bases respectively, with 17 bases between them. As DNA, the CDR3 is TGTGCCAGCAGCGGACCGGGACTGGGAGGAAATGAGCAGTTCTTC. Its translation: CASSGPGLGGNEQFF.

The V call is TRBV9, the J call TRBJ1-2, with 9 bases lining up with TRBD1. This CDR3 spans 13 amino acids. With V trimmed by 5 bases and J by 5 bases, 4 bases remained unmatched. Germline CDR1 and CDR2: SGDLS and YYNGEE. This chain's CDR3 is CASRAGQGYGYTF. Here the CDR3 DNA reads TGTGCCAGCAGAGCGGGACAGGGATATGGCTACACCTTC.

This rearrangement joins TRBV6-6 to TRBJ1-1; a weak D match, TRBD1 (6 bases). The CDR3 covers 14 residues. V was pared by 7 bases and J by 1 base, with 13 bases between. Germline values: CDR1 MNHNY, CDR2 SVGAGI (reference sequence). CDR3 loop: CASTWDTKNTEAFF. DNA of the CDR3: TGTGCCAGCACATGGGACACGAAGAACACTGAAGCTTTCTTT.

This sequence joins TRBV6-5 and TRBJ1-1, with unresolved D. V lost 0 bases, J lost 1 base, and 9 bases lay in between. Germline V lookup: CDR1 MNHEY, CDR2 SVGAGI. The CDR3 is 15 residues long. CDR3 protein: CASSYSTHANTEAFF. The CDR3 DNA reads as TGTGCCAGCAGTTACTCGACTCATGCGAACACTGAAGCTTTCTTT.

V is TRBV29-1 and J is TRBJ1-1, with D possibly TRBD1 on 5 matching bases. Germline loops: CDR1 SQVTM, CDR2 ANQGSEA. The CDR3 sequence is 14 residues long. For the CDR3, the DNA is TGCAGTGGCGGGGACGCGGGGAAGAACACTGAAGCTTTCTTT. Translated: CSGGDAGKNTEAFF.

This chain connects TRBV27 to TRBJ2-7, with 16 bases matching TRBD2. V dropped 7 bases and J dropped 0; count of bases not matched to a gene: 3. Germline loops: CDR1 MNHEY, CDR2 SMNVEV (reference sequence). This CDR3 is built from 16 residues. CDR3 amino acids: CASTGLAGGSSYEQYF. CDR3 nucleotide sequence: TGTGCCAGCACGGGACTAGCGGGAGGGTCCTCCTACGAGCAGTACTTC.

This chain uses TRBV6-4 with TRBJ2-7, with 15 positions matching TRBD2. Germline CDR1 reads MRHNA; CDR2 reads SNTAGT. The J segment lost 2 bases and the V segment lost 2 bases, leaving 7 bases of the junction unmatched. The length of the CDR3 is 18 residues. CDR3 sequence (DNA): TGTGCCAGCAGTGACCGAGGACTAGCGGGAGGGATAACCTACGAGCAGTACTTC. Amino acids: CASSDRGLAGGITYEQYF.

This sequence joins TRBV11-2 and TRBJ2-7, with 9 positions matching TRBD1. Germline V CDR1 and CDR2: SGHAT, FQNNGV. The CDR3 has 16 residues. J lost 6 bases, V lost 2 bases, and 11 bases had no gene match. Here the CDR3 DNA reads TGTGCCAGCAGCTTACGTACAGGGGGCGATCTAGCCGAGCAGTACTTC. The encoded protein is CASSLRTGGDLAEQYF.

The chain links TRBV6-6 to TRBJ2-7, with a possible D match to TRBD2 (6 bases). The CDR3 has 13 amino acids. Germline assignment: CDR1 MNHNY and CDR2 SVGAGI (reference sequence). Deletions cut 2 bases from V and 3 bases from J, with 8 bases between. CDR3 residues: CASSYGGNYEQYF. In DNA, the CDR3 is TGTGCCAGCAGTTACGGGGGGAACTACGAGCAGTACTTC.

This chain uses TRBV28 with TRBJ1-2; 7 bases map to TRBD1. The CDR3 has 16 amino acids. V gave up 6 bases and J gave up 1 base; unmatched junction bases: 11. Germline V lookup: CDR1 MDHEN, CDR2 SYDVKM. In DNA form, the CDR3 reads TGTGCCAGCAGCAACCCGCGACAGGGACGTAACTATGGCTACACCTTC. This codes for CASSNPRQGRNYGYTF.

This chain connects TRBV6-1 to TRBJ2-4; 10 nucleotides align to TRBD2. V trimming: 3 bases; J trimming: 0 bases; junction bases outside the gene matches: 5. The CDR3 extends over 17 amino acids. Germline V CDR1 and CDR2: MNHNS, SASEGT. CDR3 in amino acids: CASSDPGLARAKNIQYF. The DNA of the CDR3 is TGTGCCAGCAGTGACCCGGGACTAGCGAGAGCCAAAAACATTCAGTACTTC.

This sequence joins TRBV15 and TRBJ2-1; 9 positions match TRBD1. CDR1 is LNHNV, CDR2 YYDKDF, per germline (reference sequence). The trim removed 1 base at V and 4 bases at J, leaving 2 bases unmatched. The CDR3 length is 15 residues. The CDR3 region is CATSRGTGVYNEQFF. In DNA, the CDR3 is TGTGCCACCAGCAGAGGGACAGGGGTTTACAATGAGCAGTTCTTC.

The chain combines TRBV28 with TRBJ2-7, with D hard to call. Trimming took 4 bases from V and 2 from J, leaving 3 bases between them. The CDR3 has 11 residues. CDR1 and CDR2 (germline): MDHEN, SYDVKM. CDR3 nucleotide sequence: TGTGCCAGCAGTTACACCTACGAGCAGTACTTC. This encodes CASSYTYEQYF.

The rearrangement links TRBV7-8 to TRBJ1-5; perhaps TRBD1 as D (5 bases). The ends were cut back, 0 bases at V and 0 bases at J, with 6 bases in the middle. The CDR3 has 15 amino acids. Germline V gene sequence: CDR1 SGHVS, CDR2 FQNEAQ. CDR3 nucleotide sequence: TGTGCCAGCAGCTTAGCCGACAGTAGCAATCAGCCCCAGCATTTT. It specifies CASSLADSSNQPQHF.

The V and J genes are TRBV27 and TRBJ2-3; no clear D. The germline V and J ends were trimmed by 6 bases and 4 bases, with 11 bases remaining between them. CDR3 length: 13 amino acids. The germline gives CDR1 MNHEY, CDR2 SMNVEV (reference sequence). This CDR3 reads CASRTNGADTQYF. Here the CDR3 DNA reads TGTGCCAGCAGAACAAACGGAGCAGATACGCAGTATTTT.

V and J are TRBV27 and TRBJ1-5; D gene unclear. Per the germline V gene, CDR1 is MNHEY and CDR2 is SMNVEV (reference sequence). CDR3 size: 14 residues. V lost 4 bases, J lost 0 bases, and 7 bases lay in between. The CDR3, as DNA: TGTGCCAGCAGTTCGGGAGGTAGCAATCAGCCCCAGCATTTT. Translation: CASSSGGSNQPQHF.

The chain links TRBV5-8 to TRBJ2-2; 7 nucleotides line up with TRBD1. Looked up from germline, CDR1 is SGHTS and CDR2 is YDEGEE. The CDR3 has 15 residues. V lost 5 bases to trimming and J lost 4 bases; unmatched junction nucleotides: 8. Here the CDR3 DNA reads TGTGCCAGCAGGGACAGGTCGGTCAGCACCGGGGAGCTGTTTTTT. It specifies CASRDRSVSTGELFF.

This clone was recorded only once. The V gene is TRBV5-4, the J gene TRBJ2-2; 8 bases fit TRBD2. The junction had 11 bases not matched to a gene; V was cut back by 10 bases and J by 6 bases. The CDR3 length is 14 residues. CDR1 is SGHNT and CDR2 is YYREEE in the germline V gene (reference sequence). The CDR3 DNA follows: TGTGCCGGAAAGACTAGCGAACAGCCCGGGGAGCTGTTTTTT. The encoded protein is CAGKTSEQPGELFF.

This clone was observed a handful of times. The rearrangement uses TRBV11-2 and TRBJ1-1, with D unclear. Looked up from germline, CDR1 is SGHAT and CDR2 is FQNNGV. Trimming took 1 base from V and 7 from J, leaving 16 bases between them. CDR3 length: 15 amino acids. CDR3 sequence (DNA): TGTGCCAGCAGCTTAGGATTCGCGGCGAACGGTGAAGCTTTCTTT. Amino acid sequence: CASSLGFAANGEAFF.

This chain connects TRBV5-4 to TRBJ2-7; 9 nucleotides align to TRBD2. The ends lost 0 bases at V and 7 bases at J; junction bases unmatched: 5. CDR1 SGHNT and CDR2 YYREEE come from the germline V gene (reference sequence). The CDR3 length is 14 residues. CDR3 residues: CASSLGGRAQEQYF. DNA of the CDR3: TGTGCCAGCAGCTTGGGCGGGAGGGCCCAAGAGCAGTACTTC. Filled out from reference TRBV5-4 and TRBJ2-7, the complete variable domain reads ETGVTQSPTHLIKTRGQQVTLRCSSQSGHNTVSWYQQALGQGPQFIFQYYREEENGRGNFPPRFSGLQFPNYSSELNVNALELDDSALYLCASSLGGRAQEQYFGPGTRLTVT.